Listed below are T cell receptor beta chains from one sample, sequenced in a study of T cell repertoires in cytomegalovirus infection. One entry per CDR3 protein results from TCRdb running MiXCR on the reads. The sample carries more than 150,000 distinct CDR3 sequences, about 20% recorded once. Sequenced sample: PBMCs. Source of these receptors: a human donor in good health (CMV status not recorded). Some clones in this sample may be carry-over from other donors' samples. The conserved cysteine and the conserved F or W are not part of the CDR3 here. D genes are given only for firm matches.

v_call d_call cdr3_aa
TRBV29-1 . SVLGGAGDTQY
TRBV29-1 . SVDSDQETQY
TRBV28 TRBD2 ASRYHGGADTQY
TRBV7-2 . ASSATATTDTQY
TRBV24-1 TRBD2 ATSDVPGGNEQF
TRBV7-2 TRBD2 ASSLRTSDYNEQF
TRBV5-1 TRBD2 ASKKLAGVTDTQY
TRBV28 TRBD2 ASSLQGLAGPYEQY
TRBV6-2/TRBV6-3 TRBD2 ASRPWRGAGQETQY
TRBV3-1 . ASSPGRRAEAF
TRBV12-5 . ASSTTLGNTEAF
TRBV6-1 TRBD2 ASSPSPGTSGNYNEQF
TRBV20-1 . SATPGQQKYNEQF
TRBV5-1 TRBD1 ASSFRWDRARNEQY
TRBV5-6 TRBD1 ASSFGTGGNQETQY
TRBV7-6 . ASSLVVENTEAF